The 25 T cell receptor beta chains listed next were all sequenced from one sample in a study of shared clonotypes between healthy human individuals. TCRdb's table, derived via immunoSEQ multiplex PCR, lists solely in-frame clones and lacks some. Altogether about 980,000 clones are present, about 80% being singletons, with the ten largest covering 1.5%. Sequencing was performed on memory CD4+ T cells sorted from blood. The sample's subset: CD45RA-negative fraction. These receptor sequences come from a man between 18 and 35 years old in good health.

This CDR3 reads CASSQDPQSRAGRSYEQYF. CDR3 coding DNA: TGCGCCAGCAGCCAAGATCCCCAATCTCGTGCGGGGCGATCCTACGAGCAGTACTTC. V and J are TRBV4-3 and TRBJ2-7; possible D gene TRBD2, 6 bases. V lost 0 bases and J lost 1, with 22 bases in between. This CDR3 is 19 amino acids long. From germline, CDR1 is LGHNA and CDR2 YSLEER.

The chain joins TRBV4-3 to TRBJ2-7; 8 nucleotides agree with TRBD2. V shed 2 bases, J shed 2 bases, and the junction held 2 bases outside the gene matches. Germline V gene lookup returns CDR1 LGHNA and CDR2 YSLEER. The CDR3 loop spans 14 amino acids. In DNA form, the CDR3 reads TGCGCCAGCAGCCAAACAGCGGGAGCCTACGAGCAGTACTTC. Encoded protein: CASSQTAGAYEQYF.

This chain links TRBV4-1 with TRBJ2-1, with 10 bases that match TRBD2. Germline-derived CDR1 and CDR2 are MGHRA and YSYEKL. V shed 4 bases, J shed 5 bases, and the junction held 8 bases outside the gene matches. The CDR3 extends over 16 amino acids. The DNA for the CDR3 is TGCGCCAGCAGCCCTAGGACTAGCGGATACAACAATGAGCAGTTCTTC. Residues: CASSPRTSGYNNEQFF.

The chain employs TRBV2 and TRBJ2-7; tentatively, D is TRBD1 or TRBD2 (8 bases each). This CDR3 is 15 amino acids long. Looked up from germline, CDR1 is SNHLY and CDR2 is FYNNEI. V lost 7 bases, J lost 3 bases, and 19 bases lay in between. The CDR3 nucleotides read TGTGCCAGCACCTCAGGGGGCGGGGGGTTCTACGAGCAGTACTTC. Translating gives CASTSGGGGFYEQYF.

The chain combines TRBV2 with TRBJ2-5; D not resolved. Trimming removed 8 bases at V and 0 bases at J, with 7 bases between. The CDR3 is 12 amino acids. Germline V gene sequence: CDR1 SNHLY, CDR2 FYNNEI. CDR3 sequence (DNA): TGTGCCAGCGGGCCCTACCAAGAGACCCAGTACTTC. Translating gives CASGPYQETQYF.

The rearrangement links TRBV7-9 to TRBJ1-2; D not resolved. The CDR3 length is 13 residues. Germline CDR1 is SEHNR and CDR2 is FQNEAQ (reference sequence). DNA for the CDR3: TGTGCGTCCACCGGGGTTTTGTTCTATGGCTACACCTTC. Residues: CASTGVLFYGYTF.

This chain joins TRBV9 and TRBJ1-6; 7 nucleotides agree with TRBD1. V was clipped by 6 bases and J by 7 bases; unmatched bases: 4. This CDR3 has 13 amino acids. Germline V gives CDR1 SGDLS, CDR2 YYNGEE. The CDR3 coding sequence is TGTGCCAGCAATCGACAGGGAAATTCACCCCTCCACTTT. It codes for CASNRQGNSPLHF. The whole variable domain, remainder taken from reference TRBV9 and TRBJ1-6, is DSGVTQTPKHLITATGQRVTLRCSPRSGDLSVYWYQQSLDQGLQFLIQYYNGEERAKGNILERFSAQQFPDLHSELNLSSLELGDSALYFCASNRQGNSPLHFGNGTRLTVT.

The chain has TRBV5-1 and TRBJ2-5; D remains unclear. The length of the CDR3 is 13 residues. Germline V CDR1 and CDR2: SGHRS, YFSETQ. Between the trimmed V and J ends, which lost 6 bases and 3 bases, there was a span of 12 bases. The CDR3 is CASTGLVEETQYF. The CDR3 DNA reads as TGCGCCAGCACCGGGCTAGTTGAAGAGACCCAGTACTTC.

This chain uses TRBV7-2 with TRBJ2-7; 10 nucleotides match TRBD2. The V gene end was trimmed by 4 bases and the J gene end by 4 bases; junction bases not matched to a gene: 4. Germline V gives CDR1 SGHTA, CDR2 FQGNSA. The CDR3 consists of 14 residues. DNA for the CDR3: TGTGCCAGCAGCTCTAGCGGGAGTAGATACGAGCAGTACTTC. Amino acid sequence: CASSSSGSRYEQYF. Full variable domain (remainder filled in from reference TRBV7-2 and TRBJ2-7): GAGVSQSPSNKVTEKGKDVELRCDPISGHTALYWYRQSLGQGLEFLIYFQGNSAPDKSGLPSDRFSAERTGGSVSTLTIQRTQQEDSAVYLCASSSSGSRYEQYFGPGTRLTVT.

CDR3 coding DNA: TGTGCCAGCAGCTTGATTCTAGCGGGGGAGCAGTATTTT. Translating gives CASSLILAGEQYF. The rearrangement uses TRBV5-5 and TRBJ2-3; 10 bases map to TRBD2. Germline lookup yields CDR1 SGHKS and CDR2 YYEKEE (reference sequence). This CDR3 is 13 amino acids long. The V gene end was trimmed by 1 base and the J gene end by 11 bases; junction bases not matched to a gene: 4.

The chain carries TRBV28 and TRBJ1-1; D is uncertain. Between the trimmed V and J ends, which lost 6 bases and 0 bases, there was a span of 8 bases. There are 13 residues in the CDR3. The V gene's germline CDR1 is MDHEN and CDR2 SYDVKM. CDR3 sequence: CASRIGMNTEAFF. The CDR3 DNA follows: TGTGCCAGCAGGATTGGAATGAACACTGAAGCTTTCTTT.

The V gene is TRBV5-1, the J gene TRBJ2-7; D is perhaps TRBD1 or TRBD2 (6 bases each). Germline CDR1 is SGHRS and CDR2 is YFSETQ. V lost 4 bases to trimming and J lost 6 bases, with 14 bases between them. The CDR3 has 13 residues. The CDR3 loop is CASSPEGVTEQYF. The DNA for the CDR3 is TGCGCCAGCAGCCCGGAGGGGGTTACCGAGCAGTACTTC.

This chain uses TRBV5-4 with TRBJ2-3; D is uncertain. The germline V and J ends were trimmed by 2 bases and 1 base, with 5 bases remaining between them. CDR3 length: 13 amino acids. Per the germline V gene, CDR1 is SGHNT and CDR2 is YYREEE (reference sequence). The CDR3 DNA sequence: TGTGCCAGCAGCTTTCCAGGCACAGATACGCAGTATTTT. This sequence encodes CASSFPGTDTQYF.

This chain connects TRBV5-6 to TRBJ2-1; TRBD1 matches 9 bases. Germline V gives CDR1 SGHDT, CDR2 YYEEEE. Trimming cost V 1 base and J 7 bases; bases outside gene matches: 3. CDR3 length equals 14 residues. For the CDR3, the DNA is TGTGCCAGCAGCTTGAGGGACAGGGTAAATGAGCAGTTCTTC. Its protein product is CASSLRDRVNEQFF.

This clone was detected only a few times. J is TRBJ2-5 and V is TRBV7-6; 10 nucleotides agree with TRBD2. V trimming: 5 bases; J trimming: 2 bases; junction bases outside the gene matches: 11. This CDR3 has 17 residues. CDR1 is SGHVS, CDR2 FNYEAQ, per germline. CDR3 bases: TGTGCCAGCAGCCCTATTAGCGGGAGGCGAGGGCAAGAGACCCAGTACTTC. Amino acid sequence: CASSPISGRRGQETQYF.

The V gene is TRBV18, the J gene TRBJ2-5; 8 bases are a match to TRBD2. The J call is doubtful: the DNA matches TRBJ2-7 better. Germline values: CDR1 KGHSH, CDR2 LQKENI. The CDR3 consists of 14 residues. The CDR3 is CASTQSGGPYEQYF. The CDR3 DNA sequence: TGTGCCAGCACGCAATCGGGGGGGCCCTACGAGCAGTACTTC.

This clone was recorded a few times. The chain joins TRBV6-6 to TRBJ2-2, with a weak D call TRBD2 (6 bases). This CDR3 is 15 amino acids long. The V gene's germline CDR1 is MNHNY and CDR2 SVGAGI (reference sequence). Trimming stripped 2 bases from V and 5 bases from J, with 12 bases between. The CDR3 reads CASSYKTSGTGELFF. The CDR3 nucleotides are TGTGCCAGCAGTTACAAGACTAGTGGTACCGGGGAGCTGTTTTTT.

This clone has a handful of counts. The CDR3 loop is CAFGQGGQPQHF. CDR3 DNA sequence: TGTGCCTTCGGACAGGGAGGACAGCCCCAGCATTTT. The chain couples TRBV30 to TRBJ1-5; 8 bases match TRBD1. Germline V gene lookup returns CDR1 GTSNPN and CDR2 SVGIG (reference sequence). Trimming at V came to 7 bases and at J to 7 bases, leaving 6 bases not matched to a gene. There are 12 residues in the CDR3.

The chain uses TRBV19 and TRBJ1-2; the D is unclear. Germline loops: CDR1 LNHDA, CDR2 SQIVND (reference sequence). Trimming stripped 4 bases from V and 5 bases from J, with 8 bases between. The CDR3 is 12 residues long. CDR3 loop: CASSTDLYGYTF. The CDR3 nucleotides are TGTGCCAGTAGTACGGACCTTTATGGCTACACCTTC.

The chain joins TRBV28 to TRBJ2-7, with D possibly being TRBD1 (5 bases). The CDR3 is 13 residues long. The V and J ends lost 7 bases and 3 bases respectively, with 13 bases between them. From germline, CDR1 is MDHEN and CDR2 SYDVKM. In nucleotides, the CDR3 is TGTGCCAGCATGACGACAGTGAACTACGAGCAGTACTTC. Translated, it gives CASMTTVNYEQYF. Using reference TRBV28 and TRBJ2-7 for the parts outside the CDR3, the full variable domain is DVKVTQSSRYLVKRTGEKVFLECVQDMDHENMFWYRQDPGLGLRLIYFSYDVKMKEKGDIPEGYSVSREKKERFSLILESASTNQTSMYLCASMTTVNYEQYFGPGTRLTVT.

The gene calls are TRBV10-3 and TRBJ1-2; D not certain. The CDR3 has 11 residues. V lost 7 bases to trimming and J lost 2 bases, with 5 bases between them. Germline-derived CDR1 and CDR2 are ENHRY and SYGVKD. The CDR3: CAIMENYGYTF. The CDR3 DNA is TGTGCCATCATGGAAAACTATGGCTACACCTTC.

This clone has only one observation. This chain joins TRBV28 and TRBJ2-7; 10 bases align to TRBD1. CDR3 length equals 16 residues. The trim removed 6 bases at V and 3 bases at J, leaving 11 bases unmatched. Germline values: CDR1 MDHEN, CDR2 SYDVKM. The CDR3 is CASRSTRTGGDYEQYF. CDR3 coding DNA: TGTGCCAGCAGGTCGACCCGGACAGGGGGGGACTACGAGCAGTACTTC.

The chain joins TRBV7-9 to TRBJ1-1; D may be TRBD1 (6 bases). Germline V gives CDR1 SEHNR, CDR2 FQNEAQ (reference sequence). The length of the CDR3 is 15 residues. The V end was cut by 1 base, the J end by 0 bases, with 9 bases between. The CDR3 region is CASSLVQGMNTEAFF. CDR3 DNA sequence: TGTGCCAGCAGCTTAGTTCAGGGGATGAACACTGAAGCTTTCTTT.

V usage is TRBV5-5 and J usage is TRBJ1-6, with a tentative D call TRBD1 (5 bases). V lost 1 base and J 10 bases, leaving 15 bases between the germline ends. This CDR3 region has 15 residues. Per germline, CDR1 SGHKS and CDR2 YYEKEE (reference sequence). The CDR3 here is CASSLISRAESPLHF. CDR3 coding DNA: TGTGCCAGCAGCTTGATCAGCAGGGCTGAATCACCCCTCCACTTT.

A single count supports this clone. The genes are TRBV2 and TRBJ2-7; 7 nucleotides line up with TRBD2. Germline values: CDR1 SNHLY, CDR2 FYNNEI. J was trimmed by 7 bases and V by 6 bases; bases with no gene match: 6. The CDR3 has 12 residues. The CDR3 DNA reads as TGTGCCAGCAGGCACGCCGGGGGGGAGCAGTACTTC. Protein product: CASRHAGGEQYF.